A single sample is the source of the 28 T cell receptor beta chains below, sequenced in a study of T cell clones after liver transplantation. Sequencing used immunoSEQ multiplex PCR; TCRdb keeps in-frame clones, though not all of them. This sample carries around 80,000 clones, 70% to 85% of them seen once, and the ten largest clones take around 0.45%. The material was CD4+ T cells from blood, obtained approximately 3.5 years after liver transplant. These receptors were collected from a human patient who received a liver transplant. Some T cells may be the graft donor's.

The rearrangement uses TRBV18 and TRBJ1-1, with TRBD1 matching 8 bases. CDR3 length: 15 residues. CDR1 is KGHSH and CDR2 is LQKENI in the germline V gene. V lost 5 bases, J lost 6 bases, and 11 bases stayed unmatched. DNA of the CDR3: TGTGCCAGCTCAACCTTACAGGGGGGGAGAGCTGAAGCTTTCTTT. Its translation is CASSTLQGGRAEAFF.

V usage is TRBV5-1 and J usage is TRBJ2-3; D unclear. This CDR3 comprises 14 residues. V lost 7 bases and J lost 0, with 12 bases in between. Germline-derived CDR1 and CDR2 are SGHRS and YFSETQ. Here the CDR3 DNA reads TGCGCCAGCGTCCCGTTACTAAGCACAGATACGCAGTATTTT. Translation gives CASVPLLSTDTQYF.

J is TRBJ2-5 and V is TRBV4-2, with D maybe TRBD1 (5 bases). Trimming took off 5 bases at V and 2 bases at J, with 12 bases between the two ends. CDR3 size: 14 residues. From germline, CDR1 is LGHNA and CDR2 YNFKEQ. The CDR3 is CASSRGGVQETQYF. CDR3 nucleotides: TGTGCCAGCAGCAGGGGTGGGGTTCAAGAGACCCAGTACTTC.

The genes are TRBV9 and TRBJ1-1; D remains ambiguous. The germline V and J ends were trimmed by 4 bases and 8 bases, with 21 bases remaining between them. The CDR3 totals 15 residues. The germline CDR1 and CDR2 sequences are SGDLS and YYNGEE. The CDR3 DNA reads TGTGCCAGCAGCCCTAGTTCGGTCTTTGGAACGGAAGCTTTCTTT. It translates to CASSPSSVFGTEAFF.

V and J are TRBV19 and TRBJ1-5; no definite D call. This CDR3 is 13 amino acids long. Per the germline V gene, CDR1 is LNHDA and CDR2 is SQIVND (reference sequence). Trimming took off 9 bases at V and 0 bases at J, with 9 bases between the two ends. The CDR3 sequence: CASRSNSNQPQHF. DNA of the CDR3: TGTGCCAGCCGGAGCAATAGCAATCAGCCCCAGCATTTT.

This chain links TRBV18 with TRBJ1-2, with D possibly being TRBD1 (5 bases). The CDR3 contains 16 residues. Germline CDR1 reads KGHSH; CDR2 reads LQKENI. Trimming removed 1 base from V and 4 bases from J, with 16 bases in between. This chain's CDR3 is CASSPQIGREGYGYTF. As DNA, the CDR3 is TGTGCCAGCTCACCACAGATTGGCAGGGAGGGCTATGGCTACACCTTC.

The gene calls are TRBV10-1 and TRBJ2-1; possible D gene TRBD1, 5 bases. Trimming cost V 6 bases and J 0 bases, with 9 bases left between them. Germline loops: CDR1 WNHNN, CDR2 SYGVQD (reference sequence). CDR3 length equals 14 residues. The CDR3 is CASSPGLSYNEQFF. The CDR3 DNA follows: TGCGCCAGCAGCCCAGGGCTCTCCTACAATGAGCAGTTCTTC.

In nucleotides, the CDR3 is TGTGCCAGCAGCTATGGCGGGTGGTACCAAGAGACCCAGTACTTC. Its translation: CASSYGGWYQETQYF. The chain employs TRBV7-2 and TRBJ2-5; TRBD2 is a possible D gene (5 bases). Germline V gives CDR1 SGHTA, CDR2 FQGNSA. The CDR3 loop spans 15 amino acids. The V end was cut by 4 bases, the J end by 0 bases, with 12 bases between.

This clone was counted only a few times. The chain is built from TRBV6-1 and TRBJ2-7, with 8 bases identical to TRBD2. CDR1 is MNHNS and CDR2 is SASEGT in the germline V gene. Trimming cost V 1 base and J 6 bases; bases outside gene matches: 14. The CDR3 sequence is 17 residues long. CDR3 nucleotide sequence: TGTGCCAGCAGTGAAGGGGCCTCTAGCGGGCCGCGGGCCGAGCAGTACTTC. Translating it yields CASSEGASSGPRAEQYF.

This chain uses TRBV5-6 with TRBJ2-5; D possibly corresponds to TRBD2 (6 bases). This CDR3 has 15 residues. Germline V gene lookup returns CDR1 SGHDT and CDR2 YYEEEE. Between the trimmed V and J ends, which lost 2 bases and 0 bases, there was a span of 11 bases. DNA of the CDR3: TGTGCCAGCAGCTTTGTAGCGGAGTACCAAGAGACCCAGTACTTC. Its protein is CASSFVAEYQETQYF.

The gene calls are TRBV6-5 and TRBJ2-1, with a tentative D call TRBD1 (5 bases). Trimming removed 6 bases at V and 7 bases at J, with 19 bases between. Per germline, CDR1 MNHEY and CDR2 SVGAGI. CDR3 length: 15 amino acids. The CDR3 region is CASRPGRANRNEQFF. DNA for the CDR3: TGTGCCAGCAGGCCGGGTAGGGCGAACAGGAATGAGCAGTTCTTC.

The CDR3 DNA sequence: TGTGCCAGCAGCTATCGACAGCGGAGCTCCTACGAGCAGTACTTC. It yields the protein CASSYRQRSSYEQYF. This chain links TRBV11-2 with TRBJ2-7; D tentatively reads TRBD1 or TRBD2 (5 bases each). Germline values: CDR1 SGHAT, CDR2 FQNNGV. V lost 4 bases and J lost 0, with 13 bases in between. The CDR3 runs to 15 residues.

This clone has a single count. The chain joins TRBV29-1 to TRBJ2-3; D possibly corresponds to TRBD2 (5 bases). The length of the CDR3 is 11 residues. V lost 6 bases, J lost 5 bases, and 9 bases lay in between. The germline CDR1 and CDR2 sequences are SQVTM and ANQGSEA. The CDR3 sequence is CSVYRGDTQYF. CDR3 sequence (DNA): TGCAGCGTCTATCGGGGAGATACGCAGTATTTT.

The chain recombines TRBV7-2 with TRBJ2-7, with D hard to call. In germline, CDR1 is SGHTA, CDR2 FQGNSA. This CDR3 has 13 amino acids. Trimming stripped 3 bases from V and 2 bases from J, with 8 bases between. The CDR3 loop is CASSFESTYEQYF. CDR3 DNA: TGTGCCAGCAGCTTTGAAAGCACCTACGAGCAGTACTTC.

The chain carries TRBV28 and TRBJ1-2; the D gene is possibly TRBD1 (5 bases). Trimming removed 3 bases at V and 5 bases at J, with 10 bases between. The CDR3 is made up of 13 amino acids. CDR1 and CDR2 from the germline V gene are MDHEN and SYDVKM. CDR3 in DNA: TGTGCCAGCAGTTTGGCGGGGCCTTATGGCTACACCTTC. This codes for CASSLAGPYGYTF.

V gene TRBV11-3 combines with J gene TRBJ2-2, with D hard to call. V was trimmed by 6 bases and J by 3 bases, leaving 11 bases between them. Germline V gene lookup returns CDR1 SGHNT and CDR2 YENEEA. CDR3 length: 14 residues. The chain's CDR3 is CASRPAWDTGELFF. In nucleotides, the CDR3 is TGTGCCAGCAGACCAGCCTGGGACACCGGGGAGCTGTTTTTT.

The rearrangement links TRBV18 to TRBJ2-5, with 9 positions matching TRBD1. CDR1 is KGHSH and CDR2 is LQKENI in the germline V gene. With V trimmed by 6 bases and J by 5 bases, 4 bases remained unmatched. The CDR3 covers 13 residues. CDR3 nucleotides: TGTGCCAGCTCGGGACAGGGTATGGAGACCCAGTACTTC. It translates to CASSGQGMETQYF. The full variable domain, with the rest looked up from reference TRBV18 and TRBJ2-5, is NAGVMQNPRHLVRRRGQEARLRCSPMKGHSHVYWYRQLPEEGLKFMVYLQKENIIDESGMPKERFSAEFPKEGPSILRIQQVVRGDSAAYFCASSGQGMETQYFGPGTRLLVL.

In DNA form, the CDR3 reads TGTGCCAGCAGTTCCCACCACCAAGAGACCCAGTACTTC. Translating it yields CASSSHHQETQYF. This chain joins TRBV6-6 and TRBJ2-5; no firm D call. The germline V gene has CDR1 MNHNY and CDR2 SVGAGI (reference sequence). The CDR3 spans 13 residues. V dropped 4 bases and J dropped 0 bases, with 6 bases sitting between them.

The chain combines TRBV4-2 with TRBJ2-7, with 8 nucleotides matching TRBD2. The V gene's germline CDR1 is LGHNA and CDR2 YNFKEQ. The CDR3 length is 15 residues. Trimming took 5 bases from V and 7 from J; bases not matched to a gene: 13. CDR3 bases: TGTGCCAGCAGCTTGGCGGGCGGGAGGCCTTTTGAGCAGTACTTC. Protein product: CASSLAGGRPFEQYF.

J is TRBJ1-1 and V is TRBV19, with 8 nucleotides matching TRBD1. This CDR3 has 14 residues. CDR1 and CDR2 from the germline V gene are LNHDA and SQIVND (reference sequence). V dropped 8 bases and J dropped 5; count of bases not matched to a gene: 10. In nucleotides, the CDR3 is TGTGCCAGTCGGGACAGGTGGAGGGGGACTGAAGCTTTCTTT. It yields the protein CASRDRWRGTEAFF.

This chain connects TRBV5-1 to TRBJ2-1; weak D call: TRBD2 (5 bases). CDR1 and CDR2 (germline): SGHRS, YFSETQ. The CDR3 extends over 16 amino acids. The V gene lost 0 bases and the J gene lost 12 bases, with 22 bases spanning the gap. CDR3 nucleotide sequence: TGCGCCAGCAGCTTGGCCGGGATCGCGGCGACTAAAGTGCAGTTCTTC. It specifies CASSLAGIAATKVQFF. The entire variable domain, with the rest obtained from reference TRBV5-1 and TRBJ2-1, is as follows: KAGVTQTPRYLIKTRGQQVTLSCSPISGHRSVSWYQQTPGQGLQFLFEYFSETQRNKGNFPGRFSGRQFSNSRSEMNVSTLELGDSALYLCASSLAGIAATKVQFFGPGTRLTVL.

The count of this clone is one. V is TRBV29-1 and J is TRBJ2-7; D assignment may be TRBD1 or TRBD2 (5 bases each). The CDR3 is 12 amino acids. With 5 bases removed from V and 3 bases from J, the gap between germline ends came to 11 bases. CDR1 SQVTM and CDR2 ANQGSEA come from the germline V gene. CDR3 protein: CSVRGPLYEQYF. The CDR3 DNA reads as TGCAGCGTTCGGGGACCCCTCTACGAGCAGTACTTC.

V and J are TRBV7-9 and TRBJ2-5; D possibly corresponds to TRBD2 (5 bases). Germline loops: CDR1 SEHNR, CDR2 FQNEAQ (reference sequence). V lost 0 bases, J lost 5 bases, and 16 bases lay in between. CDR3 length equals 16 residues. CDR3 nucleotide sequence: TGTGCCAGCAGCTTAGCGCGAGGGCCCCTGCGGGAGACCCAGTACTTC. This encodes CASSLARGPLRETQYF.

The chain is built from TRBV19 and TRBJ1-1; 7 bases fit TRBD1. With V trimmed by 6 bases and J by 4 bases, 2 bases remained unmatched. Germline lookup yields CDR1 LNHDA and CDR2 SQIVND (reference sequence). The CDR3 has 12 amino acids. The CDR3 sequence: CASRYRGTEAFF. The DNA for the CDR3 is TGTGCCAGTAGGTACAGGGGCACTGAAGCTTTCTTT. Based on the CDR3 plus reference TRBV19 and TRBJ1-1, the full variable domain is DGGITQSPKYLFRKEGQNVTLSCEQNLNHDAMYWYRQDPGQGLRLIYYSQIVNDFQKGDIAEGYSVSREKKESFPLTVTSAQKNPTAFYLCASRYRGTEAFFGQGTRLTVV.

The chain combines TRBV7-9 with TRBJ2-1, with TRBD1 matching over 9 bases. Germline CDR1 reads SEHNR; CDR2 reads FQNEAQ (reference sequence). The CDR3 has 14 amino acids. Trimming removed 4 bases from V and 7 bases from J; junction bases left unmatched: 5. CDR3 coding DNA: TGTGCCAGCAGCTGGGACAGGGAAAAGAATGAGCAGTTCTTC. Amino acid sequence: CASSWDREKNEQFF.

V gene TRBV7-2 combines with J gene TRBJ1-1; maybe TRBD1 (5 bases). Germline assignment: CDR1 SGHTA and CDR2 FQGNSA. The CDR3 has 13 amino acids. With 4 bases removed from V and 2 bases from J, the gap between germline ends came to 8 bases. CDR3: CASSSQGNTEAFF. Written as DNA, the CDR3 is TGTGCCAGCAGCTCCCAGGGTAACACTGAAGCTTTCTTT.

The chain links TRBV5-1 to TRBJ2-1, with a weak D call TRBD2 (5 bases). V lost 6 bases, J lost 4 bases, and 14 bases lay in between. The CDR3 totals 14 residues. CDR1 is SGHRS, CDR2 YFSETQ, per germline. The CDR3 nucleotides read TGCGCCAGCAACTTCGGAGGCTTGTACAATGAGCAGTTCTTC. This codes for CASNFGGLYNEQFF.

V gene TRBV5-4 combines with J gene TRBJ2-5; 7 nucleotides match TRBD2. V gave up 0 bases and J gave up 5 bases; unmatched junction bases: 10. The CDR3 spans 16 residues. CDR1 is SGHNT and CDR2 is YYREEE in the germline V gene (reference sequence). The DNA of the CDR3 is TGTGCCAGCAGCTTGGGCGGGCGGGAGAGAACGGAGACCCAGTACTTC. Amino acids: CASSLGGRERTETQYF.